The entry that follows covers one TCR beta chain sequence. Its specificity is unknown. Amplification used 60 Vbeta primers and 13 Jbeta primers. Assay: immunoSEQ multiplex PCR; the TCRdb copy retains only in-frame clones and omits some. The data hold some 71,000 clones, with roughly 70% observed a single time. This entry belongs to a study of cytomegalovirus exposure and HLA in healthy donors. Turning to the study itself: Earlier sequencing of 150 million to 200 million T cells yielded approximately 120 million unique TCR beta sequences.

This CDR3 has 15 residues. The V gene lost 6 bases and the J gene lost 11 bases, with 25 bases spanning the gap. CDR1 is MNHEY and CDR2 is SVGAGI in the germline V gene. Study outcomes and limitations: For most subjects, TCR beta sequences were reported to predict HLA-A and HLA-B alleles with accuracy.

The V and J genes are TRBV6-5 and TRBJ2-5; D is possibly TRBD2 (5 bases). The sample consisted of PBMCs. This sequence was found in a woman in her forties or fifties in good health and CMV-seropositive. In DNA, the CDR3 is TGTGCCAGCAGCCCTGGACGGCCGGACTCCTACGGGCAGTACTTC. Its translation is CASSPGRPDSYGQYF.